This T cell receptor (beta chain) was documented in a study of response to subunit inactivated influenza vaccine. The CDR3 is made up of 14 amino acids. The germline CDR1 and CDR2 sequences are DFQATT and SNEGSKA (reference sequence). Trimming took off 5 bases at V and 5 bases at J, with 16 bases between the two ends. TCRdb re-derived calls from the RT-PCR reads in MiXCR, one entry per CDR3 protein. The data contain approximately 730,000 distinct CDR3 sequences, roughly 13% of them singletons. The TCR originated in a man aged 45-65 years who received an inactivated influenza vaccine. This chain uses TRBV20-1 with TRBJ2-1; the D gene could be TRBD1 or TRBD2 (5 bases each). Source: PBMCs from blood, taken 14 to 15 days before vaccination. This CDR3 reads CSAGLPWGNNEQFF. CDR3 nucleotides: TGCAGTGCTGGACTTCCTTGGGGGAACAATGAGCAGTTCTTC.